This is a list of T cell receptor beta chains from one sample in a study of T cell changes during pregnancy in multiple sclerosis. TCRdb's copy holds only in-frame clones and misses some; the assay was immunoSEQ multiplex PCR. The sample lists about 100,000 clones, 90% to 95% seen once, with 0.99% in the top ten. The source was peripheral blood, collected after pregnancy. All receptors derive from a female donor with multiple sclerosis, enrolled in a pregnancy study. The CDR3 runs from the conserved cysteine through the conserved F or W. The D gene is left open where the match is weak.

J | D | V | DNA | CDR3
TRBJ1-2 | - | TRBV6-1 | TGTGCCAGCAGTGCTTCTAACTATGGCTACACCTTC | CASSASNYGYTF
TRBJ2-5 | - | TRBV25-1 | TGTGCCAGCAGTTATGGGGGTGGGGGCCCAGAGACCCAGTACTTC | CASSYGGGGPETQYF
TRBJ2-7 | - | TRBV5-6 | TGTGCCAGCAGCTACAGTGAGTCCTACGAGCAGTACTTC | CASSYSESYEQYF
TRBJ1-3 | - | TRBV5-1 | TGCGCCAGCTCCGACAGATCCTCTGGAAACACCATATATTTT | CASSDRSSGNTIYF
TRBJ1-2 | TRBD1 | TRBV29-1 | TGCAGCGTTCGGGGGTTTGGGACAGGGGTTGGCTATGGCTACACCTTC | CSVRGFGTGVGYGYTF
TRBJ2-1 | TRBD1 | TRBV30 | TGTGCCTGGAGTAGAGGGGACAGGGCGTACAATGAGCAGTTCTTC | CAWSRGDRAYNEQFF
TRBJ2-6 | - | TRBV25-1 | TGTGCCAGCAGTGGTCCCAGGGGACCTGGGGCCAACGTCCTGACTTTC | CASSGPRGPGANVLTF
TRBJ2-2 | - | TRBV19 | TGTGCCAGTACCCCTTGGGGCAGAGGGGGTAACACCGGGGAGCTGTTTTTT | CASTPWGRGGNTGELFF
TRBJ2-2 | - | TRBV11-3 | TGTGCCAGCAGCTTAGCCAGGGTGGGGTACACCGGGGAGCTGTTTTTT | CASSLARVGYTGELFF
TRBJ1-2 | - | TRBV2 | TGTGCCAGCAGTGAAGCTGGGGGGGTGGTAGCCTACGGCTACACCTTC | CASSEAGGVVAYGYTF
TRBJ2-7 | - | TRBV5-4 | TGTGCCAGCAGCTCCCATGGGCGTGGCGAGCAGTACTTC | CASSSHGRGEQYF
TRBJ2-5 | - | TRBV7-9 | TGTGCCAGCAGCACGAGCCACGGTCCAGAGACCCAGTACTTC | CASSTSHGPETQYF
TRBJ1-5 | TRBD1 | TRBV28 | TGTGCCACCGTAACCATCTTACAGGGGAGCAATCAGCCCCAGCATTTT | CATVTILQGSNQPQHF
TRBJ1-1 | - | TRBV10-1 | TGCGCCACCACGATAGACTTGAACACTGAAGCTTTCTTT | CATTIDLNTEAFF
TRBJ1-5 | - | TRBV27 | TGTGCCAGCAGTTTATCCGGGACGGGGGATCAGCCCCAGCATTTT | CASSLSGTGDQPQHF
TRBJ2-7 | - | TRBV9 | TGTGCCAGCAGCGTAGATCGAGTCTCCTACGAGCAGTACTTC | CASSVDRVSYEQYF
TRBJ1-1 | TRBD1 | TRBV5-1 | TGCGCCAGCAGCAAGAACCGGGACAGGGGAAACACTGAAGCTTTCTTT | CASSKNRDRGNTEAFF
TRBJ2-6 | - | TRBV5-4 | TGTGCCAGCAGCTTCGGAGGTTCCGGGGCCAACGTCCTGACTTTC | CASSFGGSGANVLTF
TRBJ2-1 | - | TRBV6-6 | TGTGCCAGCAGTTCGCAGACAGGCCATCTCTACAATGAGCAGTTCTTC | CASSSQTGHLYNEQFF
TRBJ1-1 | TRBD1 | TRBV13 | TGTGCCAGCAGGCCAGGGGGCCGGGGCACTGAAGCTTTCTTT | CASRPGGRGTEAFF
TRBJ1-2 | - | TRBV5-1 | TGCGCCAGCAACGATCTAGGGACTCCCGACTATGGCTACACCTTC | CASNDLGTPDYGYTF
TRBJ2-3 | TRBD2 | TRBV27 | TGTGCCAGCAGTCCCCTTACTAGCGGGAAGGGCACAGATACGCAGTATTTT | CASSPLTSGKGTDTQYF
TRBJ2-1 | TRBD2 | TRBV7-2 | TGTGCCAGCTTGACTAGCCTGACGTACAATGAGCAGTTCTTC | CASLTSLTYNEQFF
TRBJ1-4 | TRBD1 | TRBV7-9 | TGTGCCAGCAGTCGCGCCGGGACAGGGAATGAAAAACTGTTTTTT | CASSRAGTGNEKLFF